Ten or more counts support the clone carrying this TCR beta chain. Antigen: not known. The CDR3 loop spans 16 amino acids. The germline gives CDR1 MNHNS, CDR2 SASEGT. Trimming left V 6 bases short and J 0 bases short, with 12 bases between. This specimen belongs to a study of regulatory T cells in long-lasting Graves disease. Study-wide results and caveats: TRBV28, TRBJ1-2 and TRBJ2-5 emerged as the favored segments in persistent disease.

In building TCR beta libraries, iRepertoire HTBI primers were used together with Arm-PCR of CDR3 regions. Per the study methods: From all samples, identification returned 12 to 15 TRBJ and approximately 63 TRBV segments. From the multiplex PCR reads, TCRdb called clonotypes with MiXCR, one entry per CDR3 protein. Here the V and J calls rest on TCRdb's processing, not on the authors' analysis. In the table there are some 500,000 distinct CDR3 sequences, 15% to 20% of which are singletons. The time point is: newly diagnosed GD, antithyroid drugs for less than 3 months. Scientists built the TCR library using RNA that was extracted from PBMCs. In addition, the sample was reused for a study of T cells in Graves' hyperthyroidism and ophthalmopathy. Per that study: A set of HTBI primers served as the primers for a first-round RT-PCR of the TCR CDR3. The model anticipated ophthalmopathy a median approximately 6.6 months pre-onset.

Sequenced here: peripheral blood mononuclear cells (PBMCs), sampled at new diagnosis, from a patient treated with antithyroid drugs. This receptor was obtained from a woman aged 35-65 years with Graves disease. V and J are TRBV6-1 and TRBJ2-6; possibly TRBD1 or TRBD2 for D (5 bases each). For the CDR3, the DNA is TGTGCCAGCAGGATGGGGGACGGCTCTGGGGCCAACGTCCTGACTTTC. Residues: CASRMGDGSGANVLTF.